One sample yielded the 32 T cell receptor beta chains listed below, sequenced in a study of shared clonotypes between healthy human individuals. Generated by immunoSEQ multiplex PCR, the TCRdb table keeps only in-frame clones and is missing some. The sample lists approximately 710,000 clones, around 91% occurring once. The sequencing sample was made of memory CD8+ T cells from PBMCs. Sample subset: CD45RO+ cells pooled with CCR7-negative TemRA cells. Every receptor here comes from a man younger than 35 in good health. Some clones in this sample may be carry-over from other donors' samples.

The rearrangement links TRBV11-2 to TRBJ2-3; no definite D call. Trimming took off 5 bases at V and 6 bases at J, with 9 bases between the two ends. The CDR3 runs 12 residues. From germline, CDR1 is SGHAT and CDR2 FQNNGV. In nucleotides, the CDR3 is TGTGCCAGCAGCCCCCGACTGGATACGCAGTATTTT. It encodes CASSPRLDTQYF. Drawing the rest from reference TRBV11-2 and TRBJ2-3, the complete variable domain is EAGVAQSPRYKIIEKRQSVAFWCNPISGHATLYWYQQILGQGPKLLIQFQNNGVVDDSQLPKDRFSAERLKGVDSTLKIQPAKLEDSAVYLCASSPRLDTQYFGPGTRLTVL.

The chain recombines TRBV11-2 with TRBJ2-7; D is perhaps TRBD1 (5 bases). Germline V gene data show CDR1 as SGHAT and CDR2 as FQNNGV. V was trimmed by 4 bases and J by 0 bases, leaving 10 bases between them. CDR3 length: 14 amino acids. CDR3 DNA sequence: TGTGCCAGCAGCTGGTCGACAGTCTCCTACGAGCAGTACTTC. This codes for CASSWSTVSYEQYF. Together with reference TRBV11-2 and TRBJ2-7, the CDR3 gives the full variable domain: EAGVAQSPRYKIIEKRQSVAFWCNPISGHATLYWYQQILGQGPKLLIQFQNNGVVDDSQLPKDRFSAERLKGVDSTLKIQPAKLEDSAVYLCASSWSTVSYEQYFGPGTRLTVT.

This chain uses TRBV29-1 with TRBJ2-4; D call uncertain. The CDR3 is 12 residues long. V was shortened by 6 bases and J by 0 bases, with 6 bases between the two germline ends. Per the germline V gene, CDR1 is SQVTM and CDR2 is ANQGSEA. The CDR3 reads CSVVLAKNIQYF. The CDR3, as DNA: TGCAGCGTAGTCCTAGCCAAAAACATTCAGTACTTC. Full variable domain (remainder filled in from reference TRBV29-1 and TRBJ2-4): SAVISQKPSRDICQRGTSLTIQCQVDSQVTMMFWYRQQPGQSLTLIATANQGSEATYESGFVIDKFPISRPNLTFSTLTVSNMSPEDSSIYLCSVVLAKNIQYFGAGTRLSVL.

The rearrangement joins TRBV9 to TRBJ2-6; TRBD1 matches at 7 bases. Trimming cost V 2 bases and J 0 bases; bases outside gene matches: 11. Germline V gives CDR1 SGDLS, CDR2 YYNGEE. The CDR3 runs 19 residues. CDR3: CASSVNRDSRNSGANVLTF. In nucleotides, the CDR3 is TGTGCCAGCAGCGTTAATCGGGACAGTCGAAACTCTGGGGCCAACGTCCTGACTTTC.

V usage is TRBV27 and J usage is TRBJ1-5, with D hard to call. The CDR3 runs to 16 residues. Deletions cut 3 bases from V and 0 bases from J, with 12 bases between. From germline, CDR1 is MNHEY and CDR2 SMNVEV (reference sequence). Here the CDR3 DNA reads TGTGCCAGCAGTTTTATCGGTTGGGGTAGCAATCAGCCCCAGCATTTT. Encoded protein: CASSFIGWGSNQPQHF.

The genes are TRBV7-9 and TRBJ1-2; no clear D gene. Germline CDR1 and CDR2: SEHNR and FQNEAQ (reference sequence). V dropped 6 bases and J dropped 0 bases, with 14 bases sitting between them. The CDR3 length is 15 residues. The CDR3 here is CASRRERVTNYGYTF. The CDR3 DNA reads as TGTGCCAGCAGGCGAGAACGAGTGACTAACTATGGCTACACCTTC.

The chain combines TRBV5-6 with TRBJ2-7; 8 positions agree with TRBD1. J gave up 3 bases and V 4 bases, and 12 bases lay outside the gene matches. Per germline, CDR1 SGHDT and CDR2 YYEEEE. This CDR3 spans 16 amino acids. CDR3 nucleotide sequence: TGTGCCAGCAGCCCTTTCCGGCCAGGGGGCGGCTACGAGCAGTACTTC. It encodes CASSPFRPGGGYEQYF.

Remarks on this clone: The identical CDR3 is also encoded by other nucleotide sequences in the sample. The V call is TRBV27, the J call TRBJ2-3, with D possibly TRBD1 on 5 matching bases. The germline V gene has CDR1 MNHEY and CDR2 SMNVEV (reference sequence). This CDR3 spans 12 amino acids. Trimming left V 4 bases short and J 4 bases short, with 6 bases between. CDR3 DNA: TGTGCCAGCAGTTCCAGGGCAGATACGCAGTATTTT. Translation gives CASSSRADTQYF.

DNA of the CDR3: TGTGCCAGCAGTAAAGGGCGGACAGGATTATTGATAGCACGAGAGACCCAGTACTTC. Its protein product is CASSKGRTGLLIARETQYF. V and J are TRBV2 and TRBJ2-5, with 7 bases matching TRBD1. The junction had 22 bases not matched to a gene; V was cut back by 5 bases and J by 4 bases. CDR1 and CDR2 (germline): SNHLY, FYNNEI. The length of the CDR3 is 19 residues.

The rearrangement joins TRBV7-8 to TRBJ1-5, with D possibly TRBD1 on 5 matching bases. Germline V CDR1 and CDR2: SGHVS, FQNEAQ. The CDR3 is 13 residues long. V was trimmed by 3 bases and J by 4 bases, leaving 7 bases between them. This CDR3 reads CASSFQGNQPQHF. Here the CDR3 DNA reads TGTGCCAGCAGCTTTCAGGGAAATCAGCCCCAGCATTTT.

V and J are TRBV10-3 and TRBJ2-3, with D tentatively TRBD1 (6 bases). There are 14 residues in the CDR3. CDR1 is ENHRY, CDR2 SYGVKD, per germline. V was pared by 4 bases and J by 7 bases, with 15 bases between. CDR3 residues: CAISATGSLNTQYF. As DNA, the CDR3 is TGTGCCATCAGTGCTACAGGGAGCCTCAATACGCAGTATTTT.

The rearrangement joins TRBV6-5 to TRBJ2-2, with 8 positions matching TRBD1. Germline lookup yields CDR1 MNHEY and CDR2 SVGAGI. The CDR3 spans 14 residues. V was pared by 7 bases and J by 3 bases, with 4 bases of the junction left unmatched. In nucleotides, the CDR3 is TGTGCCAGCACTTGGGACAGGCACACCGGGGAGCTGTTTTTT. It is translated as CASTWDRHTGELFF.

The chain carries TRBV28 and TRBJ2-1; 7 nucleotides align to TRBD2. After removal of 7 bases from V and 9 bases from J, the junction contained 12 bases not matched to a gene. The CDR3 loop spans 14 amino acids. Germline-derived CDR1 and CDR2 are MDHEN and SYDVKM. The CDR3 spells CASIYGGGPGEQFF. CDR3 DNA sequence: TGTGCCAGCATTTATGGGGGAGGGCCCGGTGAGCAGTTCTTC.

This clone has ten or more counts. Within the sample, other DNA sequences also encode this same CDR3. This chain joins TRBV6-6 and TRBJ2-1; D gene ambiguous. CDR3 length: 10 amino acids. Germline lookup yields CDR1 MNHNY and CDR2 SVGAGI (reference sequence). With 6 bases removed from V and 5 bases from J, the gap between germline ends came to 2 bases. The CDR3 sequence is CASRDNEQFF. The CDR3 DNA sequence: TGTGCCAGCAGGGACAATGAGCAGTTCTTC.

The V call is TRBV27, the J call TRBJ2-7; tentatively, D is TRBD1 or TRBD2 (5 bases each). V was cut by 0 bases and J by 4 bases, with 19 bases left in between. This CDR3 spans 17 amino acids. CDR1 is MNHEY, CDR2 SMNVEV, per germline (reference sequence). CDR3 in DNA: TGTGCCAGCAGTTTATCCCCAGCCCCGGGACGGAGTTACGAGCAGTACTTC. It translates to CASSLSPAPGRSYEQYF.

The V and J genes are TRBV28 and TRBJ1-2; D may be TRBD1 (5 bases). This CDR3 has 13 amino acids. Trimming took off 5 bases at V and 7 bases at J, with 14 bases between the two ends. Germline V gene data show CDR1 as MDHEN and CDR2 as SYDVKM. CDR3 region: CASSHSRASGYTF. In nucleotides, the CDR3 is TGTGCCAGCAGTCATTCCAGGGCTTCTGGCTACACCTTC.

The chain's CDR3 is CASSPDRGQGYTF. CDR3 nucleotides: TGCGCCAGCAGCCCAGACAGGGGGCAAGGCTACACCTTC. The rearrangement uses TRBV4-3 and TRBJ1-2; TRBD1 matches at 10 bases. This CDR3 spans 13 amino acids. Trimming removed 4 bases from V and 8 bases from J; junction bases left unmatched: 4. The germline V gene encodes CDR1 LGHNA and CDR2 YSLEER.

The chain uses TRBV29-1 and TRBJ2-5; D unresolved. V was clipped by 6 bases and J by 7 bases, with 21 bases between them. Germline values: CDR1 SQVTM, CDR2 ANQGSEA. CDR3 size: 14 residues. CDR3 nucleotide sequence: TGCAGCGTGGAAAGGACGGACCGCCCGTGGACCCAGTACTTC. Its protein product is CSVERTDRPWTQYF.

V gene TRBV29-1 combines with J gene TRBJ2-7; D may be TRBD1 (6 bases). V was trimmed by 0 bases and J by 7 bases, leaving 19 bases between them. In germline, CDR1 is SQVTM, CDR2 ANQGSEA. This CDR3 is 15 amino acids long. The CDR3 DNA reads as TGCAGCGTTGAAGATCGGAACAGGGTGGCCGGGGAGCAGTACTTC. The encoded protein is CSVEDRNRVAGEQYF.

This clone has just a few counts. This chain connects TRBV30 to TRBJ2-7, with 11 bases identical to TRBD2. Germline-derived CDR1 and CDR2 are GTSNPN and SVGIG (reference sequence). The CDR3 is 13 residues long. The trim removed 0 bases at V and 9 bases at J, leaving 4 bases unmatched. In DNA, the CDR3 is TGTGCCTGGAGTGTACGTCTAGCGGGGGGGCAGTACTTC. As protein: CAWSVRLAGGQYF.

About this clone itself: The same CDR3 arises from other DNA sequences in this sample as well. The rearrangement links TRBV11-2 to TRBJ2-7; D remains unclear. Trimming stripped 1 base from V and 3 bases from J, with 4 bases between. This CDR3 contains 12 residues. CDR1 SGHAT and CDR2 FQNNGV come from the germline V gene. The CDR3 is CASSLGYYEQYF. In nucleotides, the CDR3 is TGTGCCAGCAGCTTAGGGTACTACGAGCAGTACTTC. Full variable domain (missing parts from reference TRBV11-2 and TRBJ2-7): EAGVAQSPRYKIIEKRQSVAFWCNPISGHATLYWYQQILGQGPKLLIQFQNNGVVDDSQLPKDRFSAERLKGVDSTLKIQPAKLEDSAVYLCASSLGYYEQYFGPGTRLTVT.

This clone was detected once. The rearrangement joins TRBV9 to TRBJ1-4; TRBD1 matches at 9 bases. This CDR3 is built from 15 residues. The germline V gene encodes CDR1 SGDLS and CDR2 YYNGEE. The V segment lost 4 bases and the J segment 7 bases; nucleotides outside the gene matches: 8. The CDR3 DNA is TGTGCCAGCAGCTCCCGGACAGGGGAGGGTGAAAAACTGTTTTTT. Residues: CASSSRTGEGEKLFF.

This clone was counted a single time. The junction and the germline gene differ at one end; a read error may be behind it. The genes are TRBV30 and TRBJ1-3; a weak D match, TRBD1 (6 bases). This CDR3 contains 13 residues. Germline V gene lookup returns CDR1 GTSNPN and CDR2 SVGIG (reference sequence). The CDR3 coding sequence is TGTGCCTGGAGTGTAAGCCGTTCCGGGACACTGAATTTT. This sequence encodes CAWSVSRSGTLNF.

The V call is TRBV5-6, the J call TRBJ2-7; D ambiguous. Germline V lookup: CDR1 SGHDT, CDR2 YYEEEE. The V end was cut by 5 bases, the J end by 3 bases, with 15 bases between. This CDR3 is 14 amino acids long. CDR3 sequence (DNA): TGTGCCAGCAGGACAATGCGCGAAAACTACGAGCAGTACTTC. Translation gives CASRTMRENYEQYF.

This chain joins TRBV4-1 and TRBJ1-5; possibly TRBD1 for D (5 bases). The CDR3 runs to 20 residues. V lost 0 bases, J lost 2 bases, and 23 bases lay in between. Germline loops: CDR1 MGHRA, CDR2 YSYEKL. The CDR3 spells CASSQDLRSGTAGGNQPQHF. CDR3 sequence (DNA): TGCGCCAGCAGCCAAGATCTCCGTTCGGGAACAGCGGGGGGCAATCAGCCCCAGCATTTT.

V and J are TRBV2 and TRBJ2-2; 7 bases are shared with TRBD1. The germline CDR1 and CDR2 sequences are SNHLY and FYNNEI. With V trimmed by 6 bases and J by 3 bases, 4 bases remained unmatched. CDR3 length: 14 amino acids. The CDR3, as DNA: TGTGCCAGCAGGGGGGACAGAGACACCGGGGAGCTGTTTTTT. As protein: CASRGDRDTGELFF.

This chain connects TRBV5-1 to TRBJ2-1, with TRBD2 matching 7 bases. Germline CDR1 SGHRS, CDR2 YFSETQ. This CDR3 has 16 amino acids. V shed 1 base and J 2 bases; nucleotides not matched to a gene: 6. CDR3: CASSLWLAVTYNEQFF. The DNA for the CDR3 is TGCGCCAGCAGCTTGTGGCTAGCGGTTACCTACAATGAGCAGTTCTTC.

The chain joins TRBV4-1 to TRBJ2-3, with D maybe TRBD2 (6 bases). V lost 4 bases, J lost 0 bases, and 20 bases lay in between. The CDR3 runs 18 residues. Looked up from germline, CDR1 is MGHRA and CDR2 is YSYEKL. The CDR3 DNA reads as TGCGCCAGCAGCCTCACCTCCCCGGGACTCGTAAGCACAGATACGCAGTATTTT. Protein sequence: CASSLTSPGLVSTDTQYF.

The chain employs TRBV7-9 and TRBJ2-2; weak D call: TRBD2 (5 bases). The V gene's germline CDR1 is SEHNR and CDR2 FQNEAQ (reference sequence). Trimming pared 5 bases from V and 0 bases from J, leaving 13 bases between. The CDR3 has 16 amino acids. The DNA of the CDR3 is TGTGCCAGCAGCCCCCCTCGAGCGGCGAACACCGGGGAGCTGTTTTTT. Encoded protein: CASSPPRAANTGELFF.

The rearrangement links TRBV10-3 to TRBJ1-1; tentatively, D is TRBD1 (6 bases). The germline CDR1 and CDR2 sequences are ENHRY and SYGVKD. With 5 bases removed from V and 1 base from J, the gap between germline ends came to 11 bases. There are 14 residues in the CDR3. Here the CDR3 reads CAISMTGENTEAFF. The CDR3 nucleotides are TGTGCCATCAGTATGACAGGAGAGAACACTGAAGCTTTCTTT.

This chain connects TRBV7-2 to TRBJ2-1, with D uncertain. CDR3 length equals 13 residues. Trimming stripped 4 bases from V and 0 bases from J, with 4 bases between. In germline, CDR1 is SGHTA, CDR2 FQGNSA. In nucleotides, the CDR3 is TGTGCCAGCAGCTCGAACTCCTACAATGAGCAGTTCTTC. As protein: CASSSNSYNEQFF.

The chain recombines TRBV19 with TRBJ2-1; 11 nucleotides agree with TRBD2. V shed 2 bases, J shed 7 bases, and the junction held 4 bases outside the gene matches. This CDR3 has 15 amino acids. Germline CDR1 is LNHDA and CDR2 is SQIVND (reference sequence). The CDR3 sequence is CASSILAGGPNEQFF. The DNA of the CDR3 is TGTGCCAGTAGTATACTAGCGGGAGGCCCGAATGAGCAGTTCTTC.